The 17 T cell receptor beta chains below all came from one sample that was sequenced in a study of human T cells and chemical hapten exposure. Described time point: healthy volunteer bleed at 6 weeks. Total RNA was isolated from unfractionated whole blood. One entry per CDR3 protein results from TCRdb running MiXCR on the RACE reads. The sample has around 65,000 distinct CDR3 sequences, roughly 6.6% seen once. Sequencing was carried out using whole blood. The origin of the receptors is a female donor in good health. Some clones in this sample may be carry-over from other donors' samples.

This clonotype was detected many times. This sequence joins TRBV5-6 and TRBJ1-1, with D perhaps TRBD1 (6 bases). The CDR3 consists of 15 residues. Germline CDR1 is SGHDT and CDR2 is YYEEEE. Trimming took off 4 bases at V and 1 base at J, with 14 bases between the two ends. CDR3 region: CASSQNRVPNTEAFF. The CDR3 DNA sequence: TGTGCCAGCAGCCAGAACAGGGTCCCGAACACTGAAGCTTTCTTT.

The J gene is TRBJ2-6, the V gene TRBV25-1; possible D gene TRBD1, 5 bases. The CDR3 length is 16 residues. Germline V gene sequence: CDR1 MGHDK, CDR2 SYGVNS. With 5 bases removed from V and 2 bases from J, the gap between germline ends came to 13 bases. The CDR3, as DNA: TGTGCCAGCAGTACTCAGGGCAGGGCTGGGGCCAACGTCCTGACTTTC. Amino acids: CASSTQGRAGANVLTF.

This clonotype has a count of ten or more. The CDR3 region has the DNA TGTGCCAGCAGCCTTGGATTTAGCGGGATAGATACGCAGTATTTT. Translation gives CASSLGFSGIDTQYF. V usage is TRBV14 and J usage is TRBJ2-3; 8 bases align to TRBD2. Germline V CDR1 and CDR2: SGHDN, FVKESK. The V and J ends lost 4 bases and 5 bases, in that order; junction bases with no gene match: 8. The CDR3 is made up of 15 amino acids.

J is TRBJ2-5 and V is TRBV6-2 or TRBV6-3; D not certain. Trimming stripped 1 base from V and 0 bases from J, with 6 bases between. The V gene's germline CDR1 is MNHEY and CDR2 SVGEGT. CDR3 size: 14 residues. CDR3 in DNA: TGTGCCAGCAGTTACTACACGTACCAAGAGACCCAGTACTTC. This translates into CASSYYTYQETQYF.

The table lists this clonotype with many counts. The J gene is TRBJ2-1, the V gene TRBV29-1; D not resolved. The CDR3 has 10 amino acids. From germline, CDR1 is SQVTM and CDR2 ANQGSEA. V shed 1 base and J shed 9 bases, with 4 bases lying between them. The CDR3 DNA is TGCAGCGTTGAAGTTACTGAGCAGTTCTTC. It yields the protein CSVEVTEQFF.

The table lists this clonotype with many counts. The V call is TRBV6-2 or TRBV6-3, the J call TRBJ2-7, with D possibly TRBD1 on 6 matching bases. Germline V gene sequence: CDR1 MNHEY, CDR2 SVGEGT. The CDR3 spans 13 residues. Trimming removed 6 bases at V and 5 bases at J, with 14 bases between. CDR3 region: CASRPQGFNEQYF. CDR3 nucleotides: TGTGCCAGCAGACCACAGGGTTTCAACGAGCAGTACTTC.

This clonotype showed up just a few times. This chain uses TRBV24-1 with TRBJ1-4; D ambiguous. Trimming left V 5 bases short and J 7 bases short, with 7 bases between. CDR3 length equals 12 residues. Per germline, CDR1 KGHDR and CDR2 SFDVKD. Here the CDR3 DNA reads TGTGCCACCAGTGGTCCCGGTGAAAAACTGTTTTTT. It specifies CATSGPGEKLFF.

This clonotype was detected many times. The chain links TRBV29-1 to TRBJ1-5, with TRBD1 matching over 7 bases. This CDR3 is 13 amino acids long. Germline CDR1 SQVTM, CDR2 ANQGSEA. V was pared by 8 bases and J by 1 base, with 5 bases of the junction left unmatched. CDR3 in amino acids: CSIRQGSNQPQHF. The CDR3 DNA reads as TGCAGCATCCGACAGGGAAGCAATCAGCCCCAGCATTTT.

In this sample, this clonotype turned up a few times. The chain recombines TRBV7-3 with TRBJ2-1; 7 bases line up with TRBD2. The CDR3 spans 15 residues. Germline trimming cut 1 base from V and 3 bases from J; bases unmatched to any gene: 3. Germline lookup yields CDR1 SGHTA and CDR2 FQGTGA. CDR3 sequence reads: CASSLSGSYYNEQFF. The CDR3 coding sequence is TGTGCCAGCAGCTTAAGCGGGAGTTACTACAATGAGCAGTTCTTC.

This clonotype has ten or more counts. Here the CDR3 reads CASSSGLADYEQYF. CDR3 DNA: TGTGCCAGCAGCTCGGGACTAGCGGACTACGAGCAGTACTTC. The genes are TRBV3-1 and TRBJ2-7; 11 nucleotides match TRBD2. The CDR3 is 14 amino acids. Looked up from germline, CDR1 is LGHDT and CDR2 is YNNKEL (reference sequence). V lost 5 bases to trimming and J lost 3 bases; unmatched junction nucleotides: 3.

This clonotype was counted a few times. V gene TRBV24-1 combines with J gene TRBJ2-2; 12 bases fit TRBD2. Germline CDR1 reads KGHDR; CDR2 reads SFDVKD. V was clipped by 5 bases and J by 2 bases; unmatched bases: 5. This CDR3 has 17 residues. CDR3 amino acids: CATSATSGRPNTGELFF. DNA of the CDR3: TGTGCCACCAGTGCCACTAGCGGGAGGCCCAACACCGGGGAGCTGTTTTTT.

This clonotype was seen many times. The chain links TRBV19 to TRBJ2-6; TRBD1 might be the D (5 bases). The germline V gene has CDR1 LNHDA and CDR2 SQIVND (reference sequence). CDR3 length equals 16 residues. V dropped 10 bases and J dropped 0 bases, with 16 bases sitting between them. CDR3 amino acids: CATWDRGPSGANVLTF. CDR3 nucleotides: TGTGCCACTTGGGATAGGGGCCCCTCTGGGGCCAACGTCCTGACTTTC.

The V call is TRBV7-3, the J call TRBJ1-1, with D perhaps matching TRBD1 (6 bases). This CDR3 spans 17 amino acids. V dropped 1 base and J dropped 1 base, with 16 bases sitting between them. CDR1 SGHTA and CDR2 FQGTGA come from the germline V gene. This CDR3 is CASSLRSGGVENTEAFF. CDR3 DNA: TGTGCCAGCAGCTTAAGGTCCGGGGGCGTAGAGAACACTGAAGCTTTCTTT.

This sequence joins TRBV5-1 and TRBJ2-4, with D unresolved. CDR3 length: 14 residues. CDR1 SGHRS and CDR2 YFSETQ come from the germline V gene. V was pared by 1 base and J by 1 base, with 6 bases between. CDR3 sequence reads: CASSLPGAKNIQYF. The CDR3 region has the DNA TGCGCCAGCAGCTTGCCCGGGGCCAAAAACATTCAGTACTTC.

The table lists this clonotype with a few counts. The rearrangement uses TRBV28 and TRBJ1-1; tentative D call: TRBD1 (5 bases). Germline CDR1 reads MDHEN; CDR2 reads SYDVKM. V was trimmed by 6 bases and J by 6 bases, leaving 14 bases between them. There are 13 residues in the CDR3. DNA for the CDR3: TGTGCCAGCAGGGAAGTCAGGGCGGCTGAAGCTTTCTTT. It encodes CASREVRAAEAFF.

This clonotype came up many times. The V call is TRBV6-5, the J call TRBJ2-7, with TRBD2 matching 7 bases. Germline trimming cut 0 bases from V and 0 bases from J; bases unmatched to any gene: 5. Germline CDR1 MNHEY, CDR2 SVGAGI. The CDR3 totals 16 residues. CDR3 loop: CASSYSWSGDSYEQYF. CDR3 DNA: TGTGCCAGCAGTTACTCGTGGAGCGGGGACTCCTACGAGCAGTACTTC.

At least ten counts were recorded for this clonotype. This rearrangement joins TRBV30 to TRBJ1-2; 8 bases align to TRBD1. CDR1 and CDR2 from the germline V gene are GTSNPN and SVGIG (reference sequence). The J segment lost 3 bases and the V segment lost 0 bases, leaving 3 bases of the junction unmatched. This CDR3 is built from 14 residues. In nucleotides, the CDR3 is TGTGCCTGGAGTGTACAGGGGGTTCACTATGGCTACACCTTC. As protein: CAWSVQGVHYGYTF.